One sample yielded the 24 T cell receptor beta chains listed below, sequenced in a study of regulatory T cells in long-lasting Graves disease. HTBI primers from iRepertoire and Arm-PCR of CDR3 regions yielded the TCR beta libraries. Each CDR3 protein is one row after TCRdb ran MiXCR on the multiplex PCR reads. The table shows around 330,000 distinct CDR3 sequences, with approximately 20% occurring only once. Documented time point: newly diagnosed GD, antithyroid drugs for less than 3 months. Generation of the TCR library employed RNA extracted from PBMCs. The sample consisted of peripheral blood mononuclear cells (PBMCs), taken at new diagnosis, from a patient treated with antithyroid drugs. The receptors shown here come from a female donor with Graves disease.

The table lists this clonotype with many counts. The rearrangement uses TRBV18 and TRBJ1-2, with D possibly matching TRBD1 (5 bases). The germline gives CDR1 KGHSH, CDR2 LQKENI. The CDR3 is 13 amino acids. The ends were cut back, 5 bases at V and 7 bases at J, with 14 bases in the middle. The CDR3 sequence: CASSSAREGGYTF. The CDR3 bases are TGTGCCAGCTCATCCGCCAGGGAGGGTGGCTACACCTTC.

This clonotype was seen repeatedly, ten times or more. J is TRBJ1-1 and V is TRBV6-1; TRBD1 matches 7 bases. V trimming: 6 bases; J trimming: 5 bases; junction bases outside the gene matches: 9. Germline V gene lookup returns CDR1 MNHNS and CDR2 SASEGT. There are 14 residues in the CDR3. CDR3 coding DNA: TGTGCCAGCAGGCAGACAGGGCCGCTGACTGAAGCTTTCTTT. Its protein is CASRQTGPLTEAFF.

This clonotype was seen many times. This chain joins TRBV12-3 or TRBV12-4 and TRBJ2-5, with 7 bases lining up with TRBD2. The CDR3 has 15 amino acids. After removal of 6 bases from V and 4 bases from J, the junction contained 11 bases not matched to a gene. CDR3 nucleotide sequence: TGTGCCAGCAGGCCACCTCTAGCGGTCGGAGAGACCCAGTACTTC. This translates into CASRPPLAVGETQYF.

This clonotype showed up many times. CDR3 residues: CASSLWGGAVGEQYF. The CDR3 nucleotides read TGTGCCAGCAGTTTATGGGGGGGAGCGGTCGGCGAGCAGTACTTC. The gene calls are TRBV12-3 or TRBV12-4 and TRBJ2-7, with TRBD2 matching over 7 bases. This CDR3 spans 15 amino acids. The ends lost 2 bases at V and 6 bases at J; junction bases unmatched: 10.

This clonotype has more than one count but fewer than ten. The chain links TRBV30 to TRBJ2-7, with 8 nucleotides matching TRBD1. Germline values: CDR1 GTSNPN, CDR2 SVGIG (reference sequence). The CDR3 contains 16 residues. The V gene end was trimmed by 1 base and the J gene end by 5 bases; junction bases not matched to a gene: 13. Written as DNA, the CDR3 is TGTGCCTGGAGTGAGTTCTACGACAGGGGAAAGAACGAGCAGTACTTC. Protein: CAWSEFYDRGKNEQYF. Full variable domain (remainder filled in from reference TRBV30 and TRBJ2-7): SQTIHQWPATLVQPVGSPLSLECTVEGTSNPNLYWYRQAAGRGLQLLFYSVGIGQISSEVPQNLSASRPQDRQFILSSKKLLLSDSGFYLCAWSEFYDRGKNEQYFGPGTRLTVT.

This chain joins TRBV12-3 or TRBV12-4 and TRBJ1-5; D is possibly TRBD1 (6 bases). This CDR3 is built from 13 residues. V was shortened by 3 bases and J by 8 bases, with 11 bases between the two germline ends. In nucleotides, the CDR3 is TGTGCCAGCAGTTTCCCAGGGGTAGAGCCCCAGCATTTT. Translation gives CASSFPGVEPQHF.

The chain carries TRBV28 and TRBJ2-5, with 10 bases aligning to TRBD2. The CDR3 consists of 13 residues. Unmatched junction bases numbered 3, after V lost 2 bases and J lost 9 bases. CDR1 is MDHEN, CDR2 SYDVKM, per germline. The CDR3 reads CASSLPSGRAQYF. CDR3 in DNA: TGTGCCAGCAGTTTACCCAGCGGGAGGGCCCAGTACTTC.

In this sample, this clonotype turned up many times. The chain has TRBV27 and TRBJ2-7; D is possibly TRBD2 (6 bases). The CDR3 has 14 residues. Germline lookup yields CDR1 MNHEY and CDR2 SMNVEV (reference sequence). The ends were cut back, 5 bases at V and 4 bases at J, with 15 bases in the middle. The CDR3 DNA is TGTGCCAGCAGTCTGCGGGGTAGAACGTACGAGCAGTACTTC. This encodes CASSLRGRTYEQYF.

This clonotype appeared a few times. This chain uses TRBV20-1 with TRBJ1-2; D unclear. The V end was cut by 3 bases, the J end by 2 bases, with 7 bases between. This CDR3 is 12 amino acids long. The germline gives CDR1 DFQATT, CDR2 SNEGSKA (reference sequence). The CDR3 DNA reads TGCAGTGCTAGGACGGAAAACTATGGCTACACCTTC. This sequence encodes CSARTENYGYTF.

This clonotype was counted ten times or more. V usage is TRBV24-1 and J usage is TRBJ2-3, with 8 bases lining up with TRBD2. The trim removed 3 bases at V and 4 bases at J, leaving 11 bases unmatched. CDR1 is KGHDR and CDR2 is SFDVKD in the germline V gene. This CDR3 has 17 amino acids. The CDR3 is CATSDQSGTRGPDTQYF. The CDR3 nucleotides are TGTGCCACCAGTGATCAATCGGGGACTAGAGGTCCAGATACGCAGTATTTT.

The J gene is TRBJ2-1, the V gene TRBV11-3, with D perhaps given as TRBD1 or TRBD2 (6 bases each). The CDR3 contains 15 residues. V lost 5 bases, J lost 4 bases, and 15 bases lay in between. CDR1 is SGHNT and CDR2 is YENEEA in the germline V gene. CDR3 amino acids: CASSPGAGLYNEQFF. The CDR3 bases are TGTGCCAGCAGCCCGGGGGCAGGATTATACAATGAGCAGTTCTTC.

In its sample, this clonotype was seen many times. The chain joins TRBV11-3 to TRBJ2-1; possibly TRBD2 for D (6 bases). This CDR3 is built from 16 residues. Trimming removed 5 bases at V and 4 bases at J, with 18 bases between. Germline V lookup: CDR1 SGHNT, CDR2 YENEEA. CDR3: CASSPDEAGSYNEQFF. The CDR3 DNA reads TGTGCCAGCAGCCCCGATGAGGCGGGATCATACAATGAGCAGTTCTTC.

V and J are TRBV19 and TRBJ2-5; possible D gene TRBD1, 6 bases. The V end lost 1 base, the J end lost 3 bases, and 12 bases lay between the germline ends. The CDR3 sequence is 15 residues long. Germline V lookup: CDR1 LNHDA, CDR2 SQIVND (reference sequence). Written as DNA, the CDR3 is TGTGCCAGTAGTATAGTATCGGGGACAAAAGAGACCCAGTACTTC. Translated: CASSIVSGTKETQYF.

This clonotype was found many times. The CDR3 reads CASSLRASSGNTIYF. For the CDR3, the DNA is TGTGCCAGCAGCTTGCGGGCTAGCTCTGGAAACACCATATATTTT. The chain has TRBV13 and TRBJ1-3; no clear D. Germline V lookup: CDR1 PRHDT, CDR2 FYEKMQ (reference sequence). Deletions cut 3 bases from V and 0 bases from J, with 9 bases between. This CDR3 is built from 15 residues.

This clonotype has just a few counts. The chain carries TRBV19 and TRBJ1-2; possible D gene TRBD1, 5 bases. V was cut by 1 base and J by 1 base, with 7 bases left in between. The CDR3 spans 14 residues. Germline V gene data show CDR1 as LNHDA and CDR2 as SQIVND (reference sequence). Written as DNA, the CDR3 is TGTGCCAGTAGTATAGTTGGGGGTAACTATGGCTACACCTTC. Residues: CASSIVGGNYGYTF.

V usage is TRBV4-1 and J usage is TRBJ1-5; TRBD1 matches 7 bases. V lost 4 bases to trimming and J lost 3 bases; unmatched junction nucleotides: 9. The CDR3 is 16 residues long. Germline CDR1 reads MGHRA; CDR2 reads YSYEKL. The CDR3 reads CASSPRQGGFNQPQHF. The CDR3 nucleotides read TGCGCCAGCAGCCCCCGACAGGGAGGGTTCAATCAGCCCCAGCATTTT.

The gene calls are TRBV2 and TRBJ2-7; D is unresolved. The V gene's germline CDR1 is SNHLY and CDR2 FYNNEI. The CDR3 consists of 11 residues. The V end was cut by 8 bases, the J end by 2 bases, with 7 bases between. CDR3 nucleotide sequence: TGTGCCAGCTTACTCACCTACGAGCAGTACTTC. Amino acid sequence: CASLLTYEQYF. Drawing the rest from reference TRBV2 and TRBJ2-7, the complete variable domain is EPEVTQTPSHQVTQMGQEVILRCVPISNHLYFYWYRQILGQKVEFLVSFYNNEISEKSEIFDDQFSVERPDGSNFTLKIRSTKLEDSAMYFCASLLTYEQYFGPGTRLTVT.

This clonotype was seen more than once but under ten times. Relative to the germline gene, one junction end is altered; a read error may explain this. The chain employs TRBV27 and TRBJ1-3; 8 bases are shared with TRBD1. Germline-derived CDR1 and CDR2 are MNHEY and SMNVEV (reference sequence). The CDR3 runs 15 residues. CDR3 sequence (DNA): TGTGCCAGCAGGACAAAATCAGGGGGCGGAAACACCATGTATTTT. It is translated as CASRTKSGGGNTMYF.

This clonotype was observed at least ten times. The chain employs TRBV12-3 or TRBV12-4 and TRBJ2-1, with D possibly TRBD2 on 6 matching bases. Trimming removed 5 bases at V and 1 base at J, with 15 bases between. The CDR3 loop spans 16 amino acids. The CDR3 DNA is TGTGCCAGCAGTATCCGACTAGGTTCATCCTACAATGAGCAGTTCTTC. It encodes CASSIRLGSSYNEQFF.

The rearrangement links TRBV3-1 to TRBJ2-3; D tentatively reads TRBD1 or TRBD2 (5 bases each). Germline V gives CDR1 LGHDT, CDR2 YNNKEL (reference sequence). Trimming removed 9 bases at V and 8 bases at J, with 9 bases between. This CDR3 has 10 residues. The CDR3 bases are TGTGCCAGTAGGGGACGTACGCAGTATTTT. Amino acids: CASRGRTQYF.

The genes are TRBV18 and TRBJ2-7; a weak D match, TRBD1 (6 bases). CDR1 is KGHSH, CDR2 LQKENI, per germline. V was pared by 3 bases and J by 2 bases, with 14 bases between. The CDR3 is made up of 15 amino acids. The CDR3 bases are TGTGCCAGCTCACCTCCACAGGGAGACACCTACGAGCAGTACTTC. Its protein is CASSPPQGDTYEQYF. Together with reference TRBV18 and TRBJ2-7, the CDR3 gives the full variable domain: NAGVMQNPRHLVRRRGQEARLRCSPMKGHSHVYWYRQLPEEGLKFMVYLQKENIIDESGMPKERFSAEFPKEGPSILRIQQVVRGDSAAYFCASSPPQGDTYEQYFGPGTRLTVT.

This clonotype was counted many times. V and J are TRBV18 and TRBJ2-5; D not resolved. Looked up from germline, CDR1 is KGHSH and CDR2 is LQKENI. Trimming stripped 3 bases from V and 1 base from J, with 6 bases between. The CDR3 spans 13 residues. The CDR3 here is CASSPVLQETQYF. The CDR3 DNA reads TGTGCCAGCTCACCGGTCCTCCAAGAGACCCAGTACTTC.

This clonotype came up many times. V usage is TRBV2 and J usage is TRBJ2-5; perhaps D is TRBD1 or TRBD2 (5 bases each). The V end lost 7 bases, the J end lost 3 bases, and 27 bases lay between the germline ends. CDR1 and CDR2 from the germline V gene are SNHLY and FYNNEI. CDR3 size: 18 residues. The CDR3 spells CASIPEGDAGPLEETQYF. The CDR3 DNA follows: TGTGCCAGCATCCCCGAAGGGGACGCAGGCCCCCTCGAAGAGACCCAGTACTTC.

This clonotype showed up just a few times. The gene calls are TRBV7-8 and TRBJ2-2; TRBD1 matches at 8 bases. The trim removed 7 bases at V and 1 base at J, leaving 8 bases unmatched. This CDR3 is built from 16 residues. Germline assignment: CDR1 SGHVS and CDR2 FQNEAQ. CDR3 region: CASTQGAQWNTGELFF. CDR3 nucleotide sequence: TGTGCCAGCACCCAGGGGGCGCAGTGGAACACCGGGGAGCTGTTTTTT.